This TCR beta chain was observed in a study of metastatic and nonmetastatic thyroid tumors. This clone was detected only a few times. Patients were all untreated before their thyroid surgery. TCRdb re-called the PCR reads via MiXCR. The repertoire holds about 27,000 clones, 15% seen once, with 15% to 19% in the top ten. V gave up 3 bases and J gave up 0 bases, with 20 bases separating them. This CDR3 is built from 18 residues. Germline V lookup: CDR1 MNHNS, CDR2 SASEGT. The clonotype was recovered from a male donor with papillary thyroid cancer or a benign thyroid nodule (not recorded which). Some clones in this sample may be carry-over from other donors' samples. This rearrangement joins TRBV6-1 to TRBJ1-2; D gene uncertain. Sample: blood. DNA of the CDR3: TGTGCCAGCAGTGACCCCTCGGCAGGTGGTGGGTCTAACTATGGCTACACCTTC. This codes for CASSDPSAGGGSNYGYTF.